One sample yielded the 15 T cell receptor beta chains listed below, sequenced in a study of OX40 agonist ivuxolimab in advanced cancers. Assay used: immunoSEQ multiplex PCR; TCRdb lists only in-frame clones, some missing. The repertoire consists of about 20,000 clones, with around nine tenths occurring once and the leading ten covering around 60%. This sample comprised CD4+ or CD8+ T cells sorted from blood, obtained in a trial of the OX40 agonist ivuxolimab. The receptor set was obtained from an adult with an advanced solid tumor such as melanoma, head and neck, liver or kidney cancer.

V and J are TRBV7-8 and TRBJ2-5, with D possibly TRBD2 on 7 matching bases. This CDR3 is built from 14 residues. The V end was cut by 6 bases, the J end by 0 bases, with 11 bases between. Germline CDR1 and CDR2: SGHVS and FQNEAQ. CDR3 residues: CASRRGGYQETQYF. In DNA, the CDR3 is TGTGCCAGCAGGAGGGGGGGGTACCAAGAGACCCAGTACTTC.

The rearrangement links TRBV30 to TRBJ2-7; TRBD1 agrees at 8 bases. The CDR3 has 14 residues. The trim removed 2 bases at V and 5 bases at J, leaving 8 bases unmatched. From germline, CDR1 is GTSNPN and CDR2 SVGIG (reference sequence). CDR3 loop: CAWSSWTGLDEQYF. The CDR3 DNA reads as TGTGCCTGGAGTTCATGGACAGGGCTGGACGAGCAGTACTTC.

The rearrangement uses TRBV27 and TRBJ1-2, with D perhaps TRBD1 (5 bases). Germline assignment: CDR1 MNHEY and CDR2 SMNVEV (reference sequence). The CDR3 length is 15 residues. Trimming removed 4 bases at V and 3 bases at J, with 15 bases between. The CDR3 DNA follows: TGTGCCAGCAGTTCCTCGACAGAGGGTTACTATGGCTACACCTTC. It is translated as CASSSSTEGYYGYTF.

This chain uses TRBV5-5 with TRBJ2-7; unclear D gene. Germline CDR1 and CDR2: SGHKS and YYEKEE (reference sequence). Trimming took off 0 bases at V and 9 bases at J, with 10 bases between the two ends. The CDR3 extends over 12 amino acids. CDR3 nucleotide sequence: TGTGCCAGCAGCTTGGGCCCCGATGCGCAGTACTTC. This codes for CASSLGPDAQYF.

The CDR3 loop reads CASSPQTKPYEQYF. The CDR3, as DNA: TGTGCCAGCAGTCCTCAGACAAAACCCTACGAGCAGTACTTC. V is TRBV6-5 and J is TRBJ2-7; D not certain. Germline V gives CDR1 MNHEY, CDR2 SVGAGI. The V gene lost 5 bases and the J gene lost 2 bases, with 13 bases spanning the gap. This CDR3 is 14 amino acids long.

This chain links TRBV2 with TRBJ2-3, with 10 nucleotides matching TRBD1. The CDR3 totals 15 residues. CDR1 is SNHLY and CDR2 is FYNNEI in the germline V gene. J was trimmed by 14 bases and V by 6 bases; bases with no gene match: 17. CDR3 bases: TGTGCCAGCAGCGTTTTCTCGGCCTGGGACAGGGGTGCGTATTTT. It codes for CASSVFSAWDRGAYF.

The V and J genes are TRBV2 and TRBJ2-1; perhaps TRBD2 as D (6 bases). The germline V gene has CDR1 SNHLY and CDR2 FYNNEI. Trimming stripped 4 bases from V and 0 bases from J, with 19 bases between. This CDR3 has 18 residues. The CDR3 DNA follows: TGTGCCAGCAGTGTGATTAGCGGCAACCCAAGCTCCTACAATGAGCAGTTCTTC. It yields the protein CASSVISGNPSSYNEQFF. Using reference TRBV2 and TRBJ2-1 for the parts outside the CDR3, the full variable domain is EPEVTQTPSHQVTQMGQEVILRCVPISNHLYFYWYRQILGQKVEFLVSFYNNEISEKSEIFDDQFSVERPDGSNFTLKIRSTKLEDSAMYFCASSVISGNPSSYNEQFFGPGTRLTVL.

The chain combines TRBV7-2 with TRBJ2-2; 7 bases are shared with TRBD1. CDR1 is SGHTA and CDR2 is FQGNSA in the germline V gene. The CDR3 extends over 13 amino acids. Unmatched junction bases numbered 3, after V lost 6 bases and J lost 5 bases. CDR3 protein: CASRPQGTGELFF. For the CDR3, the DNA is TGTGCCAGCAGGCCACAGGGGACCGGGGAGCTGTTTTTT.

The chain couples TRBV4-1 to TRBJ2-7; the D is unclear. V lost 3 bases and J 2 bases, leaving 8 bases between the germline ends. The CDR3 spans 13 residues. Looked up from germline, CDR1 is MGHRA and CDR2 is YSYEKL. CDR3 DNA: TGCGCCAGCAGCCAGCAGACGGCCTACGAGCAGTACTTC. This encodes CASSQQTAYEQYF.

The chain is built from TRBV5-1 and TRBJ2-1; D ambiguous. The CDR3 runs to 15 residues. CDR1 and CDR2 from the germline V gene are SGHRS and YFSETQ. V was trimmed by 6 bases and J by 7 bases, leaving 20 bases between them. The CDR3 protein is CASTDGYSYNNEQFF. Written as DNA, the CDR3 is TGCGCCAGCACCGATGGGTACAGTTATAATAATGAGCAGTTCTTC.

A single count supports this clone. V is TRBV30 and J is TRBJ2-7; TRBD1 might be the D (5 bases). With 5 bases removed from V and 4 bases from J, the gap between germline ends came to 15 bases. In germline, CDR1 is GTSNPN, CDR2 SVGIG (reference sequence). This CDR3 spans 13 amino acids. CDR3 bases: TGTGCCTGGGGGAAGACAGTATATTACGAGCAGTACTTC. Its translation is CAWGKTVYYEQYF.

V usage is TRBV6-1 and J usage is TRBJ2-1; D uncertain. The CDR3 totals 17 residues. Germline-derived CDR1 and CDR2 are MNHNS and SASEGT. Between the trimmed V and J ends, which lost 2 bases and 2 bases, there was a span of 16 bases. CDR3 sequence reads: CASSEILPASAYNEQFF. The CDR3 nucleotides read TGTGCCAGCAGTGAAATCTTGCCAGCCTCAGCCTACAATGAGCAGTTCTTC.

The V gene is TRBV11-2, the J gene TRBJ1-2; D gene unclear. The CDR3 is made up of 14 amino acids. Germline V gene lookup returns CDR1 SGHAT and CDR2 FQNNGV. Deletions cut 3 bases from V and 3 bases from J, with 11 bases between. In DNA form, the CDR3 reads TGTGCCAGCAGCTTCGAGGGATTTGACTATGGCTACACCTTC. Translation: CASSFEGFDYGYTF.

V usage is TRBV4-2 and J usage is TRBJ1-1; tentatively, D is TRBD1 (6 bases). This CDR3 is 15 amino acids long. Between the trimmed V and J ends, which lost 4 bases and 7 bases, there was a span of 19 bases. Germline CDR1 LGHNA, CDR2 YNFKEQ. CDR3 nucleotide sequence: TGTGCCAGCAGCCTTGATCCAGGGGCGGTTGGTGAAGCTTTCTTT. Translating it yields CASSLDPGAVGEAFF.

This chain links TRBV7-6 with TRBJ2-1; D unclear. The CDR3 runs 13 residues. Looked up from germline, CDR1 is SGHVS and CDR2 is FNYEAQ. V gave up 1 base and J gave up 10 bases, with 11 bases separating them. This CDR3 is CASSLGQVTEQFF. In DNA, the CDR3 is TGTGCCAGCAGCTTAGGGCAGGTGACAGAGCAGTTCTTC.